This record looks at one TCR beta chain sequence and its context. Antigen unknown. Assay used: immunoSEQ multiplex PCR; TCRdb lists only in-frame clones, some missing. The repertoire holds 1.4 million to 1.5 million clones, with roughly 97% as singletons. Into CD45RA+ naive and CD45RA-negative memory subsets, the CD4+ cells were split. This specimen belongs to a study of shared clonotypes between healthy human individuals. Study-wide background: CD4 naive and CD4 memory each took three plates per donor, while CD8 naive took two and CD8 memory one.

Overall study results and limits: A few donors held about 4.5% of naive CD4 clonotypes in common.

Germline V lookup: CDR1 SGHRS, CDR2 YFSETQ. V trimming: 7 bases; J trimming: 4 bases; junction bases outside the gene matches: 10. This CDR3 is built from 15 residues. The chain combines TRBV5-1 with TRBJ2-1; TRBD1 aligns across 8 bases. The sequencing sample was made of naive CD4+ T cells sorted from blood. Subset defined: CD45RA+ positively selected. This sequence originates from a man aged 25 to 40 in good health. The CDR3 loop reads CASGQLDREYNEQFF. CDR3 DNA: TGCGCCAGCGGCCAACTGGACAGGGAGTACAATGAGCAGTTCTTC.